This TCR beta chain was sequenced during a study of CD8+CD57+ T cells in acquired aplastic anemia. Trimming cost V 2 bases and J 2 bases; bases outside gene matches: 1. Germline loops: CDR1 SGHDT, CDR2 YYEEEE. There are 15 residues in the CDR3. Only patients with CD8+CD57+ cell expansion on flow cytometry were chosen for sequencing. With no exception, the patients had severe acquired aplastic anemia. No therapy had been given to the patients at the time of blood sampling. The use of genomic DNA as template underpinned the TCR beta VDJ and CDR3 profiling. TCRdb called the reads again in MiXCR, with one record for every CDR3 protein. The sample lists nearly 60,000 distinct CDR3 sequences; around 57% were seen once. There are many counts of this clonotype.

Specimen: sorted CD4+, CD8+, or CD8+CD57+ T cells (not recorded which) from PBMCs. The TCR was taken from a human donor with aplastic anemia. V gene TRBV5-6 combines with J gene TRBJ1-5; 10 nucleotides agree with TRBD1. For the CDR3, the DNA is TGTGCCAGCAGCTTCGGGACAGGGGGCAATCAGCCCCAGCATTTT. The encoded protein is CASSFGTGGNQPQHF.